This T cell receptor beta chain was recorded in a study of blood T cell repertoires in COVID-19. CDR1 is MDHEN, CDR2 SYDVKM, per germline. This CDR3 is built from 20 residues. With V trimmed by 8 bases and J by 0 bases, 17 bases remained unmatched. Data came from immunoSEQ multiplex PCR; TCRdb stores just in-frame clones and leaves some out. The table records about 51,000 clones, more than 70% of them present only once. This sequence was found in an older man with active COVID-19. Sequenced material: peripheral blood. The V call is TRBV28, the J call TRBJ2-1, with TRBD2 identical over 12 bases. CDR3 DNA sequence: TGTGCCAGCTTTAGCGGGACTAGCGGGCTTTACGACTACTCCTACAATGAGCAGTTCTTC. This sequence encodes CASFSGTSGLYDYSYNEQFF. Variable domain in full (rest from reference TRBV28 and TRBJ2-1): DVKVTQSSRYLVKRTGEKVFLECVQDMDHENMFWYRQDPGLGLRLIYFSYDVKMKEKGDIPEGYSVSREKKERFSLILESASTNQTSMYLCASFSGTSGLYDYSYNEQFFGPGTRLTVL.